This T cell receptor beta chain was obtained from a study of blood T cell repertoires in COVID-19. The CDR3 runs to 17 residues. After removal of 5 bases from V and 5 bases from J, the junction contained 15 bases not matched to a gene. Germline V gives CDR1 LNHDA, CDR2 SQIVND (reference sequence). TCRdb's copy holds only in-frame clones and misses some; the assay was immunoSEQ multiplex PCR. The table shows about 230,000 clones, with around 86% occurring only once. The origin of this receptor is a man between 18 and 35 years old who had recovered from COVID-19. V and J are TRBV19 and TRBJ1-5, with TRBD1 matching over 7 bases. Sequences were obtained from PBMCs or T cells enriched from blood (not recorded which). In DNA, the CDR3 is TGTGCCAGTAGTGAGCTGACAGGGCCGTTAGAAGATCAGCCCCAGCATTTT. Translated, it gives CASSELTGPLEDQPQHF.